This entry concerns a single T cell receptor beta chain. Its specificity is not known. The data were taken from a study of T-cell reconstitution after alpha-beta-depleted transplantation in children. Study outcomes and limitations: Where alpha-beta T cells came from about two months after transplant was reportedly several hundred expanded graft clones.

This sample's TCRbeta library carried unique molecular identifier barcodes. A single record per CDR3 protein comes from TCRdb applying MiXCR to the PCR reads. The repertoire holds about 260,000 distinct CDR3 sequences, with roughly 7.7% as singletons. The sequence was obtained from a male patient younger than 18 who had a stem cell transplant for acute lymphoblastic leukemia, so the T cells may come from the graft donor. This specimen consisted of PBMCs, mostly from graft donor cells, obtained 180 days after TCRalphabeta/CD19-depleted stem cell transplant.

The CDR3 loop is CASSMDRAEQYF. The CDR3 DNA follows: TGTGCCAGCAGCATGGACAGGGCCGAGCAGTACTTC. The chain uses TRBV7-9 and TRBJ2-7; 8 bases align to TRBD1. CDR3 length: 12 amino acids. Germline-derived CDR1 and CDR2 are SEHNR and FQNEAQ (reference sequence). V gave up 5 bases and J gave up 6 bases; unmatched junction bases: 3.